The next 27 T cell receptor beta chains were all read from a single sample in a study of cytomegalovirus exposure and HLA in healthy donors. Here immunoSEQ multiplex PCR was the method, and the copy in TCRdb shows in-frame clones only, minus some. The sample consists of roughly 120,000 clones, 70% to 90% of them appearing once. The specimen sequenced was PBMCs. These receptor sequences come from a man between 18 and 29 years old in good health and CMV-seropositive.

V usage is TRBV6-1 and J usage is TRBJ2-5; possibly TRBD2 for D (6 bases). The ends were cut back, 0 bases at V and 4 bases at J, with 24 bases in the middle. CDR1 and CDR2 from the germline V gene are MNHNS and SASEGT. The CDR3 has 19 amino acids. In DNA form, the CDR3 reads TGTGCCAGCAGTGAAGCTGAGGTTTGGGGAGGTGCAAATCGAGAGACCCAGTACTTC. It yields the protein CASSEAEVWGGANRETQYF.

The chain recombines TRBV7-9 with TRBJ2-4; a possible D gene is TRBD1 (6 bases). V shed 5 bases and J shed 2 bases, with 10 bases lying between them. Germline V gives CDR1 SEHNR, CDR2 FQNEAQ (reference sequence). The CDR3 loop spans 14 amino acids. CDR3: CASSKQGPKNIQYF. The CDR3 bases are TGTGCCAGCAGCAAACAGGGCCCCAAAAACATTCAGTACTTC.

The chain couples TRBV27 to TRBJ1-1; D is uncertain. CDR3 length equals 16 residues. CDR1 is MNHEY and CDR2 is SMNVEV in the germline V gene (reference sequence). V was shortened by 6 bases and J by 0 bases, with 17 bases between the two germline ends. CDR3 amino acids: CASSQTGGSMNTEAFF. The CDR3, as DNA: TGTGCCAGCAGCCAAACCGGAGGGTCCATGAACACTGAAGCTTTCTTT.

The V gene is TRBV28, the J gene TRBJ2-2; 9 nucleotides agree with TRBD1. CDR3 length: 16 residues. The ends lost 5 bases at V and 2 bases at J; junction bases unmatched: 6. The germline CDR1 and CDR2 sequences are MDHEN and SYDVKM. In nucleotides, the CDR3 is TGTGCCAGCAGTCCCCCGGGACAGGGAAACACCGGGGAGCTGTTTTTT. Amino acids: CASSPPGQGNTGELFF. The whole variable domain, remainder taken from reference TRBV28 and TRBJ2-2, is DVKVTQSSRYLVKRTGEKVFLECVQDMDHENMFWYRQDPGLGLRLIYFSYDVKMKEKGDIPEGYSVSREKKERFSLILESASTNQTSMYLCASSPPGQGNTGELFFGEGSRLTVL.

The chain recombines TRBV7-2 with TRBJ1-2; no clear D. CDR3 size: 13 residues. Germline lookup yields CDR1 SGHTA and CDR2 FQGNSA. Trimming removed 3 bases from V and 6 bases from J, with 11 bases in between. CDR3: CASSFGSRDGYTF. CDR3 nucleotides: TGTGCCAGCAGCTTTGGGAGTCGAGATGGCTACACCTTC.

The V gene is TRBV7-9, the J gene TRBJ2-7, with 7 bases that match TRBD1. Trimming cost V 5 bases and J 7 bases; bases outside gene matches: 14. The CDR3 covers 15 residues. In germline, CDR1 is SEHNR, CDR2 FQNEAQ (reference sequence). The CDR3, as DNA: TGTGCCAGCAGCACCGAAGGAGGCAGGGGGAGTGAGCAGTACTTC. Translated: CASSTEGGRGSEQYF.

The CDR3 nucleotides read TGTGCCAGCAGCCAAATCGGGACAGTCCCTAACTATGGCTACACCTTC. This sequence encodes CASSQIGTVPNYGYTF. The chain has TRBV7-8 and TRBJ1-2; TRBD1 matches at 7 bases. The germline V gene encodes CDR1 SGHVS and CDR2 FQNEAQ. J lost 0 bases, V lost 5 bases, and 9 bases had no gene match. The CDR3 contains 16 residues. The full variable domain, completed using reference TRBV7-8 and TRBJ1-2, is GAGVSQSPRYKVAKRGQDVALRCDPISGHVSLFWYQQALGQGPEFLTYFQNEAQLDKSGLPSDRFFAERPEGSVSTLKIQRTQQEDSAVYLCASSQIGTVPNYGYTFGSGTRLTVV.

Only one count was recorded for this clone. The CDR3 DNA reads TGTGCCAGCAGCAAAGTATATATTGGGTTTGGGCAATCACCCCTCCACTTT. Its protein is CASSKVYIGFGQSPLHF. The chain has TRBV21-1 and TRBJ1-6; the DNA was not compared with TRBD1, the D call given in the table. TRBV21-1 is a recognized pseudogene. The CDR3 has 17 residues.

The chain employs TRBV7-5 and TRBJ1-3. TRBV7-5 represents a pseudogene. This CDR3 comprises 13 residues. The CDR3 bases are TGTGCCAGAAGCCCCCCCGGGGGAAACACCATATATTTT. Translating gives CARSPPGGNTIYF.

This chain joins TRBV28 and TRBJ1-3; tentatively, D is TRBD1 (5 bases). Germline V gene data show CDR1 as MDHEN and CDR2 as SYDVKM. Between the trimmed V and J ends, which lost 2 bases and 0 bases, there was a span of 5 bases. CDR3 size: 14 residues. Here the CDR3 reads CASSLQGSGNTIYF. DNA for the CDR3: TGTGCCAGCAGTTTACAGGGCTCTGGAAACACCATATATTTT.

This clone was seen only a few times. The chain couples TRBV19 to TRBJ1-1; D may be TRBD1 (5 bases). Germline lookup yields CDR1 LNHDA and CDR2 SQIVND (reference sequence). V lost 1 base and J lost 11, with 11 bases in between. CDR3 size: 12 residues. The CDR3 protein is CASSIGPGGAFF. In DNA, the CDR3 is TGTGCCAGTAGTATAGGACCCGGGGGGGCTTTCTTT.

The chain carries TRBV27 and TRBJ2-1, with D possibly matching TRBD2 (5 bases). V was clipped by 5 bases and J by 7 bases, with 15 bases between them. Germline CDR1 MNHEY, CDR2 SMNVEV (reference sequence). The CDR3 runs to 14 residues. As DNA, the CDR3 is TGTGCCAGCAGTATACTATCAGGAGGAAATGAGCAGTTCTTC. It specifies CASSILSGGNEQFF.

The rearrangement uses TRBV10-2 and TRBJ2-5; 10 bases agree with TRBD1. This CDR3 comprises 13 residues. V lost 6 bases, J lost 3 bases, and 1 base stayed unmatched. Looked up from germline, CDR1 is WSHSY and CDR2 is SAAADI. CDR3 DNA sequence: TGCGCCAGCAGCGGACAGGGGGAAGAGACCCAGTACTTC. Protein product: CASSGQGEETQYF.

V is TRBV6-4 and J is TRBJ2-1; TRBD2 is a possible D gene (6 bases). The length of the CDR3 is 12 residues. Trimming cost V 6 bases and J 9 bases, with 12 bases left between them. Germline V gene sequence: CDR1 MRHNA, CDR2 SNTAGT. Here the CDR3 reads CASRTSSGEQFF. The CDR3 DNA reads as TGTGCCAGCAGAACTAGCTCGGGTGAGCAGTTCTTC.

The chain joins TRBV19 to TRBJ1-1, with D perhaps TRBD1 (5 bases). The germline V gene encodes CDR1 LNHDA and CDR2 SQIVND (reference sequence). The ends were cut back, 3 bases at V and 0 bases at J, with 11 bases in the middle. CDR3 length equals 15 residues. The CDR3 DNA sequence: TGTGCCAGTAGTATTAGAGACAGCCTGAACACTGAAGCTTTCTTT. Translated: CASSIRDSLNTEAFF.

The chain combines TRBV7-2 with TRBJ1-2; D perhaps matches TRBD1 (6 bases). V shed 5 bases and J shed 6 bases, with 16 bases lying between them. CDR1 and CDR2 (germline): SGHTA, FQGNSA. CDR3 size: 14 residues. CDR3 nucleotide sequence: TGTGCCAGCAGCCTCACGGGGGGGGACAATGGCTACACCTTC. Residues: CASSLTGGDNGYTF.

The CDR3 coding sequence is TGTGCCAGCAGGCCCTGGGACAGTAACTACGAGCAGTACTTC. Its translation: CASRPWDSNYEQYF. The chain recombines TRBV5-8 with TRBJ2-7, with 7 bases fitting TRBD1. This CDR3 has 14 residues. Per the germline V gene, CDR1 is SGHTS and CDR2 is YDEGEE. V lost 5 bases and J lost 3; bases outside the gene matches: 8.

The genes are TRBV6-4 and TRBJ2-3; 7 positions match TRBD2. This CDR3 is 16 amino acids long. Germline-derived CDR1 and CDR2 are MRHNA and SNTAGT. The J segment lost 2 bases and the V segment lost 5 bases, leaving 10 bases of the junction unmatched. The DNA for the CDR3 is TGTGCCAGCAGTCCCTCAGCGGGGTCCCACACAGATACGCAGTATTTT. It codes for CASSPSAGSHTDTQYF.

The rearrangement uses TRBV5-4 and TRBJ1-2; D gene uncertain. The CDR3 has 15 residues. Between the trimmed V and J ends, which lost 4 bases and 2 bases, there was a span of 15 bases. The germline gives CDR1 SGHNT, CDR2 YYREEE (reference sequence). Written as DNA, the CDR3 is TGTGCCAGCAGCCCTCAGGCCTCCCCCAACTATGGCTACACCTTC. It specifies CASSPQASPNYGYTF.

The chain is built from TRBV7-9 and TRBJ2-5; D is uncertain. V gave up 5 bases and J gave up 2 bases, with 3 bases separating them. This CDR3 contains 11 residues. Germline values: CDR1 SEHNR, CDR2 FQNEAQ (reference sequence). CDR3 in DNA: TGTGCCAGCAGCGAGCAAGAGACCCAGTACTTC. Its protein product is CASSEQETQYF.

CDR3 amino acids: CSVSKGQEETQYF. The CDR3 DNA reads TGCAGCGTCTCTAAGGGACAGGAAGAGACCCAGTACTTC. This chain links TRBV29-1 with TRBJ2-5; the match to TRBD1 covers 8 bases. Per germline, CDR1 SQVTM and CDR2 ANQGSEA. V lost 6 bases to trimming and J lost 3 bases; unmatched junction nucleotides: 6. CDR3 size: 13 residues.

This sequence joins TRBV6-4 and TRBJ1-2, with TRBD1 identical over 10 bases. CDR1 and CDR2 from the germline V gene are MRHNA and SNTAGT. V dropped 5 bases and J dropped 2; count of bases not matched to a gene: 11. The CDR3 has 17 residues. The CDR3 DNA follows: TGTGCCAGCAGTCCCCGAATAGACAGGGGGCGGAACTATGGCTACACCTTC. It codes for CASSPRIDRGRNYGYTF.

The chain combines TRBV29-1 with TRBJ2-1; D uncertain. The CDR3 has 16 residues. V was trimmed by 4 bases and J by 4 bases, leaving 20 bases between them. CDR1 and CDR2 (germline): SQVTM, ANQGSEA. CDR3 DNA: TGCAGCGTTGTAATGCCGACTCTAAACTTGTACAATGAGCAGTTCTTC. Its translation: CSVVMPTLNLYNEQFF.

V gene TRBV4-1 combines with J gene TRBJ1-1; D unclear. V was clipped by 0 bases and J by 2 bases, with 16 bases between them. Germline V gives CDR1 MGHRA, CDR2 YSYEKL. The CDR3 has 17 amino acids. The CDR3 nucleotides are TGCGCCAGCAGCCAAGAATTTACCCTACTGCCAAACACTGAAGCTTTCTTT. Protein product: CASSQEFTLLPNTEAFF.

V is TRBV29-1 and J is TRBJ1-1, with D perhaps matching TRBD1 (6 bases). The CDR3 sequence is 14 residues long. Germline lookup yields CDR1 SQVTM and CDR2 ANQGSEA. V was pared by 0 bases and J by 10 bases, with 18 bases between. The CDR3 DNA reads TGCAGCGTTGAAGATCCACAGGGAATTTGGGGAGCTTTCTTT. Translated, it gives CSVEDPQGIWGAFF.

The rearrangement joins TRBV29-1 to TRBJ1-2; D is unresolved. The V end was cut by 6 bases, the J end by 3 bases, with 14 bases between. CDR1 and CDR2 (germline): SQVTM, ANQGSEA. There are 13 residues in the CDR3. The CDR3 protein is CSVQTGVDYGYTF. The DNA for the CDR3 is TGCAGCGTACAGACCGGGGTTGACTATGGCTACACCTTC.

This chain uses TRBV10-3 with TRBJ2-7; D is uncertain. Germline CDR1 is ENHRY and CDR2 is SYGVKD. The V end was cut by 3 bases, the J end by 7 bases, with 16 bases between. CDR3 length: 14 residues. This chain's CDR3 is CAISDPVGQREQYF. The CDR3 nucleotides read TGTGCCATCAGTGATCCGGTGGGCCAACGAGAGCAGTACTTC.